The 7 T cell receptor beta chains listed next were all sequenced from one sample in a study of blood T cell repertoires in COVID-19. The repertoire was sequenced with immunoSEQ multiplex PCR; TCRdb's copy has only in-frame clones and lacks some. The table shows 150,000 or so clones, with roughly 80% occurring only once. Sequencing used PBMCs or T cells enriched from blood (not recorded which). The receptors come from a woman in her forties or fifties who had recovered from COVID-19.

In this sample, this clone turned up a few times. J is TRBJ2-5 and V is TRBV28; 9 bases map to TRBD2. The CDR3 contains 13 residues. The V gene end was trimmed by 10 bases and the J gene end by 5 bases; junction bases not matched to a gene: 8. Looked up from germline, CDR1 is MDHEN and CDR2 is SYDVKM. CDR3 nucleotides: TGTGCCACCCACCATAGCGGGAGCGAGACCCAGTACTTC. Its translation: CATHHSGSETQYF.

J is TRBJ2-1 and V is TRBV3-1 (or the pseudogene TRBV3-2); 8 bases fit TRBD2. The V gene end was trimmed by 1 base and the J gene end by 7 bases; junction bases not matched to a gene: 12. Germline-derived CDR1 and CDR2 are LGHDT and YNNKEL (reference sequence). The CDR3 is 17 residues long. CDR3 region: CASSQASGGAPKNEQFF. The CDR3 nucleotides read TGTGCCAGCAGCCAAGCTTCCGGGGGGGCCCCAAAGAATGAGCAGTTCTTC.

J is TRBJ1-5 and V is TRBV27; tentatively, D is TRBD1 (5 bases). The CDR3 runs to 15 residues. The V gene lost 8 bases and the J gene lost 0 bases, with 14 bases spanning the gap. Germline CDR1 MNHEY, CDR2 SMNVEV (reference sequence). The CDR3 spells CASRGGYSSNQPQHF. The CDR3 nucleotides are TGTGCCAGCCGTGGGGGGTATAGTAGCAATCAGCCCCAGCATTTT.

This clone was seen a few times. The chain recombines TRBV7-2 with TRBJ1-2; D is uncertain. The V gene lost 4 bases and the J gene lost 8 bases, with 23 bases spanning the gap. Germline CDR1 and CDR2: SGHTA and FQGNSA. The CDR3 runs 16 residues. CDR3 nucleotide sequence: TGTGCCAGCAGCTCCCCCGTGGTCATTCTGACGGAGGGCTACACCTTC. Translation: CASSSPVVILTEGYTF. Drawing the rest from reference TRBV7-2 and TRBJ1-2, the complete variable domain is GAGVSQSPSNKVTEKGKDVELRCDPISGHTALYWYRQSLGQGLEFLIYFQGNSAPDKSGLPSDRFSAERTGGSVSTLTIQRTQQEDSAVYLCASSSPVVILTEGYTFGSGTRLTVV.

This clone was counted once. V gene TRBV11-1 combines with J gene TRBJ2-1; 9 nucleotides agree with TRBD2. V was pared by 3 bases and J by 5 bases, with 8 bases of the junction left unmatched. CDR3 length: 16 residues. Germline V lookup: CDR1 SGHAT, CDR2 FQDESV (reference sequence). CDR3 sequence: CASSLLGGGVHNEQFF. The CDR3, as DNA: TGTGCCAGCAGCTTGTTGGGCGGGGGGGTCCACAATGAGCAGTTCTTC.

This chain links TRBV7-2 with TRBJ2-7, with 8 bases matching TRBD2. The J segment lost 1 base and the V segment lost 4 bases, leaving 6 bases of the junction unmatched. The germline V gene has CDR1 SGHTA and CDR2 FQGNSA. This CDR3 spans 15 amino acids. The chain's CDR3 is CASSSTGGQSYEQYF. CDR3 DNA sequence: TGTGCCAGCAGCTCAACGGGGGGGCAATCCTACGAGCAGTACTTC.

The gene calls are TRBV18 and TRBJ2-7, with TRBD2 matching 8 bases. This CDR3 spans 15 amino acids. Per the germline V gene, CDR1 is KGHSH and CDR2 is LQKENI. V gave up 6 bases and J gave up 1 base; unmatched junction bases: 8. The CDR3: CASSPQRESSYEQYF. CDR3 nucleotides: TGTGCCAGCTCTCCGCAGCGGGAGTCTTCCTACGAGCAGTACTTC.